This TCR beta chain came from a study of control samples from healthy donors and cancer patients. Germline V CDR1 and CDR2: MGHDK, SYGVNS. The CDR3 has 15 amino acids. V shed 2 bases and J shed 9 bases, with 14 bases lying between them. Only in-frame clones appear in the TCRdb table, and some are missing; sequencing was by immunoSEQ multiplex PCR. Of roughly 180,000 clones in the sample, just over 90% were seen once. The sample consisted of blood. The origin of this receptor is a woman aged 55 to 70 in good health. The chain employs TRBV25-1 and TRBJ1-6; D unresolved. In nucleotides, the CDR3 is TGTGCCAGCAGTGAAACGACCAGAGTAGTTTCACCCCTCCACTTT. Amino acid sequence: CASSETTRVVSPLHF.